Sequencing of this T cell receptor beta chain was carried out in a study of cytomegalovirus exposure and HLA in healthy donors. General study points: Usually a TCR sequence was rare, but some public TCRs were found in many donors.

The PCR ran on 60 Vbeta and 13 Jbeta primers. Original methodology: Some 10 million of tens of millions of unique TCR beta chains were shared, per a later count. Sequencing used immunoSEQ multiplex PCR; TCRdb keeps in-frame clones, though not all of them. V and J calls and clone size follow that table, whereas D and trimming were derived from the DNA. In the table there are approximately 120,000 clones, 81% of which are singletons. V gave up 7 bases and J gave up 4 bases, with 16 bases separating them. There are 13 residues in the CDR3. Germline V CDR1 and CDR2: SQVTM, ANQGSEA. To note about this clone: Its antigen is currently unknown.

The source material was PBMCs. The sequence derives from a woman in her 30s in good health and CMV-seronegative. The rearrangement joins TRBV29-1 to TRBJ1-2; weak D call: TRBD1 (6 bases). The CDR3 region has the DNA TGCAGCGGACAGACAGGCGTTGGCTATGGCTACACCTTC. As protein: CSGQTGVGYGYTF.